This TCR beta chain came from a study of T cell repertoires in cytomegalovirus infection. Whole-study context: Public TCR beta signatures were indicative of both CMV infection and a matching HLA type.

V gave up 9 bases and J gave up 0 bases, with 9 bases separating them. The CDR3 runs 13 residues. The germline V gene encodes CDR1 SGHTA and CDR2 FQGNSA. TCRdb called the reads again in MiXCR, with one record for every CDR3 protein. The sample records over 150,000 distinct CDR3 sequences, around an eighth being singletons. Findings of the study overall: There were carriers of CMV plus the relevant HLA, and cumulative public TCR beta family frequency identified them. The ex vivo response showed dominance by HLA-C-restricted CMV-specific TCR beta clonotypes.

This clonotype has at least ten counts. Its antigen remains unidentified. The sample consisted of PBMCs. The V gene is TRBV7-2, the J gene TRBJ1-3; D not certain. The TCR sequence derives from a human donor in good health (CMV status not recorded). Some clones in this sample may be carry-over from other donors' samples. CDR3 sequence: CASGESSGNTIYF. The DNA of the CDR3 is TGTGCCAGTGGGGAAAGCTCTGGAAACACCATATATTTT.